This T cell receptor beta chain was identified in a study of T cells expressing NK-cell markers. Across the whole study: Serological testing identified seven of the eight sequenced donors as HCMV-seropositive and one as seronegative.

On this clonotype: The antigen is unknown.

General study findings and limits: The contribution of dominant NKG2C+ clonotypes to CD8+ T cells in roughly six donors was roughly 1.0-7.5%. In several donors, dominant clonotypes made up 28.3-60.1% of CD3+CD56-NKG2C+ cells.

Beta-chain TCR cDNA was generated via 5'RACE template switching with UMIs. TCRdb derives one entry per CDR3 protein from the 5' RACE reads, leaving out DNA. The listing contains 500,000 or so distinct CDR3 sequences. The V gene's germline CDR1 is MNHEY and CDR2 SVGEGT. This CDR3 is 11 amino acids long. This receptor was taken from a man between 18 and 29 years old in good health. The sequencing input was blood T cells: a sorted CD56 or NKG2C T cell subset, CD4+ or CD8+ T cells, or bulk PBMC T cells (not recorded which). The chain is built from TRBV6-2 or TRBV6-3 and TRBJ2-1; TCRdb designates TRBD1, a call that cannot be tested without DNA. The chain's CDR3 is CASKGGYEQFF.